A single sample gave rise to the 20 T cell receptor beta chains below, sequenced in a study of T-cell memory formation after mild COVID-19. TCRdb passed the 5' RACE reads through MiXCR, listing each CDR3 protein once. Of over 400,000 distinct CDR3 sequences in the sample, about a quarter were seen once. Sequencing input: PBMCs or a T cell subset sorted from them (not recorded which). The source is an adult woman who had mild COVID-19 (a few samples of this study predate the infection). Cell type and time point are not known.

This clonotype was found many times. This chain joins TRBV28 and TRBJ2-5, with 8 bases fitting TRBD2. V shed 1 base, J shed 4 bases, and the junction held 11 bases outside the gene matches. Per the germline V gene, CDR1 is MDHEN and CDR2 is SYDVKM. The CDR3 length is 17 residues. This chain's CDR3 is CASSLSRGLGSLETQYF. The CDR3 DNA reads as TGTGCCAGCAGTTTATCTCGGGGACTAGGCTCGTTAGAGACCCAGTACTTC.

Only a few counts were recorded for this clonotype. The chain combines TRBV5-1 with TRBJ2-2; 7 bases agree with TRBD1. The CDR3 sequence is 16 residues long. V shed 4 bases and J 0 bases; nucleotides not matched to a gene: 6. In germline, CDR1 is SGHRS, CDR2 YFSETQ. Here the CDR3 DNA reads TGCGCCAGCAGCGGCCAGACAGGGACGAACACCGGGGAGCTGTTTTTT. This encodes CASSGQTGTNTGELFF. The full variable domain, with the rest looked up from reference TRBV5-1 and TRBJ2-2, is KAGVTQTPRYLIKTRGQQVTLSCSPISGHRSVSWYQQTPGQGLQFLFEYFSETQRNKGNFPGRFSGRQFSNSRSEMNVSTLELGDSALYLCASSGQTGTNTGELFFGEGSRLTVL.

The rearrangement uses TRBV5-1 and TRBJ2-7; D is possibly TRBD2 (5 bases). Germline CDR1 reads SGHRS; CDR2 reads YFSETQ. The V gene lost 0 bases and the J gene lost 0 bases, with 13 bases spanning the gap. The CDR3 has 16 amino acids. The CDR3 nucleotides read TGCGCCAGCAGCTTGGTCCGGGGAAAGGGCTCCTACGAGCAGTACTTC. The encoded protein is CASSLVRGKGSYEQYF.

The sample holds a few counts of this clonotype. DNA of the CDR3: TGTGCCACCAGTGTCCAGGGGGCAAGCTATGGCTACACCTTC. It is translated as CATSVQGASYGYTF. The chain links TRBV24-1 to TRBJ1-2; TRBD1 agrees at 8 bases. The CDR3 extends over 14 amino acids. Trimming removed 5 bases from V and 4 bases from J; junction bases left unmatched: 5. Germline V gives CDR1 KGHDR, CDR2 SFDVKD.

Only a few counts were recorded for this clonotype. This sequence joins TRBV7-8 and TRBJ2-2, with D possibly TRBD2 on 6 matching bases. CDR3 length equals 15 residues. V was clipped by 5 bases and J by 6 bases, with 16 bases between them. The germline V gene has CDR1 SGHVS and CDR2 FQNEAQ. Here the CDR3 DNA reads TGTGCCAGCAGCCCCAACCGACTAGTAGCCGGGGAGCTGTTTTTT. Its translation: CASSPNRLVAGELFF.

V is TRBV20-1 and J is TRBJ2-4, with 7 bases identical to TRBD1. The CDR3 covers 12 residues. Germline V CDR1 and CDR2: DFQATT, SNEGSKA (reference sequence). The J segment lost 12 bases and the V segment lost 0 bases, leaving 5 bases of the junction unmatched. CDR3 residues: CSARDRGQTQYF. CDR3 coding DNA: TGCAGTGCTAGAGATAGGGGACAGACTCAGTACTTC.

The genes are TRBV12-3 or TRBV12-4 and TRBJ1-2; 10 nucleotides align to TRBD1. Unmatched junction bases numbered 4, after V lost 5 bases and J lost 7 bases. CDR3 length: 13 amino acids. The CDR3 coding sequence is TGTGCCAGCAGTCGACAGGGGGCACGTGGCTACACCTTC. It yields the protein CASSRQGARGYTF.

The chain joins TRBV4-3 to TRBJ2-2; D ambiguous. The CDR3 covers 13 residues. CDR1 is LGHNA, CDR2 YSLEER, per germline. The germline V and J ends were trimmed by 2 bases and 6 bases, with 7 bases remaining between them. CDR3 DNA: TGCGCCAGCAGCCAAAGGTTGCCCGGGGAGCTGTTTTTT. Translated: CASSQRLPGELFF.

The genes are TRBV7-6 and TRBJ2-7; D call uncertain. V was cut by 6 bases and J by 7 bases, with 13 bases left in between. The CDR3 is 12 amino acids. Germline values: CDR1 SGHVS, CDR2 FNYEAQ. Written as DNA, the CDR3 is TGTGCCAGCAGTCGCCGGTCGGCTGAGCAGTACTTC. Translation gives CASSRRSAEQYF. The entire variable domain, with the rest obtained from reference TRBV7-6 and TRBJ2-7, is as follows: GAGVSQSPRYKVTKRGQDVALRCDPISGHVSLYWYRQALGQGPEFLTYFNYEAQQDKSGLPNDRFSAERPEGSISTLTIQRTEQRDSAMYRCASSRRSAEQYFGPGTRLTVT.

The chain joins TRBV4-1 to TRBJ1-1; D may be TRBD1 (5 bases). The CDR3 runs 19 residues. The V end lost 5 bases, the J end lost 3 bases, and 28 bases lay between the germline ends. CDR1 and CDR2 from the germline V gene are MGHRA and YSYEKL. CDR3 amino acids: CASSRTPTGPRGADTEAFF. CDR3 sequence (DNA): TGCGCCAGCAGCAGAACCCCTACAGGACCCCGCGGGGCGGACACTGAAGCTTTCTTT.

This clonotype was seen only a few times. The rearrangement links TRBV24-1 to TRBJ2-5, with D unresolved. This CDR3 is 12 amino acids long. V shed 3 bases and J shed 5 bases, with 6 bases lying between them. Germline V gene sequence: CDR1 KGHDR, CDR2 SFDVKD. CDR3 sequence (DNA): TGTGCCACCAGTGATAGTAGCGAGACCCAGTACTTC. Translation gives CATSDSSETQYF.

Only a few counts were recorded for this clonotype. The chain combines TRBV5-1 with TRBJ2-2, with D unclear. The ends were cut back, 1 base at V and 5 bases at J, with 6 bases in the middle. The V gene's germline CDR1 is SGHRS and CDR2 YFSETQ. CDR3 size: 13 residues. CDR3 amino acids: CASSLKGTGELFF. In nucleotides, the CDR3 is TGCGCCAGCAGCTTGAAAGGGACCGGGGAGCTGTTTTTT.

The genes are TRBV7-9 and TRBJ2-3, with a possible D match to TRBD1 (6 bases). CDR1 and CDR2 from the germline V gene are SEHNR and FQNEAQ (reference sequence). This CDR3 spans 10 amino acids. V was shortened by 11 bases and J by 4 bases, with 7 bases between the two germline ends. This chain's CDR3 is CAQGPDTQYF. The CDR3 region has the DNA TGTGCCCAGGGGCCAGATACGCAGTATTTT.

This clonotype was counted between two and nine times. The gene calls are TRBV15 and TRBJ2-5; 15 nucleotides agree with TRBD2. The ends lost 2 bases at V and 5 bases at J; junction bases unmatched: 3. Per germline, CDR1 LNHNV and CDR2 YYDKDF (reference sequence). CDR3 size: 16 residues. CDR3 coding DNA: TGTGCCACCAGCAGATTCGGGACTAGCGGGAGGGAGACCCAGTACTTC. Translated, it gives CATSRFGTSGRETQYF.

This clonotype came up once. The gene calls are TRBV2 and TRBJ2-3; the D is unclear. This CDR3 region has 12 residues. The germline V gene has CDR1 SNHLY and CDR2 FYNNEI. V was clipped by 3 bases and J by 5 bases, with 6 bases between them. The CDR3 protein is CASSELRDTQYF. CDR3 nucleotides: TGTGCCAGCAGTGAGTTAAGAGATACGCAGTATTTT.

This chain joins TRBV7-6 and TRBJ1-5; TRBD1 is a possible D gene (5 bases). The CDR3 runs 15 residues. Looked up from germline, CDR1 is SGHVS and CDR2 is FNYEAQ. Trimming stripped 2 bases from V and 2 bases from J, with 10 bases between. The CDR3 loop reads CASSLYRDGNQPQHF. The DNA of the CDR3 is TGTGCCAGCAGCTTATACCGGGACGGCAATCAGCCCCAGCATTTT.

Here the CDR3 DNA reads TGTGCCAGCAGTTACCCCGGGACAGGGGCGAGGGACACTGAAGCTTTCTTT. It codes for CASSYPGTGARDTEAFF. The rearrangement links TRBV6-6 to TRBJ1-1; 10 bases are shared with TRBD1. V lost 2 bases and J lost 3; bases outside the gene matches: 9. In germline, CDR1 is MNHNY, CDR2 SVGAGI (reference sequence). This CDR3 spans 17 amino acids.

The chain recombines TRBV3-1 with TRBJ1-1; no clear D. CDR3 length: 14 amino acids. The germline V gene encodes CDR1 LGHDT and CDR2 YNNKEL (reference sequence). V gave up 2 bases and J gave up 6 bases, with 13 bases separating them. The chain's CDR3 is CASSQKTAVPEAFF. For the CDR3, the DNA is TGTGCCAGCAGCCAAAAAACGGCTGTCCCTGAAGCTTTCTTT.

The chain combines TRBV19 with TRBJ2-5; 13 bases match TRBD2. V shed 3 bases, J shed 4 bases, and the junction held 2 bases outside the gene matches. CDR3 length: 15 amino acids. Germline CDR1 and CDR2: LNHDA and SQIVND (reference sequence). In DNA, the CDR3 is TGTGCCAGTAGTATCTGGACTAGCGGGAGAGAGACCCAGTACTTC. It encodes CASSIWTSGRETQYF.

This clonotype was recorded at least ten times. The chain combines TRBV5-5 with TRBJ2-1; D uncertain. From germline, CDR1 is SGHKS and CDR2 YYEKEE (reference sequence). Trimming pared 0 bases from V and 1 base from J, leaving 11 bases between. The CDR3 totals 16 residues. The CDR3 nucleotides are TGTGCCAGCAGCTTGGCCGCAGTTTATTCCTACAATGAGCAGTTCTTC. This sequence encodes CASSLAAVYSYNEQFF.